This entry lists 30 T cell receptor beta chains sequenced from one sample in a study of shared clonotypes between healthy human individuals. Assay: immunoSEQ multiplex PCR; the TCRdb copy retains only in-frame clones and omits some. In the table there are 600,000 to 750,000 clones, around 70% of which are singletons. Sequenced sample: memory CD4+ T cells sorted from blood. Subset here: CD45RA-negative fraction. The receptors here all came from a woman in her twenties or thirties in good health.

This clone was recorded many times. The chain has TRBV10-2 and TRBJ1-1; TRBD1 aligns across 11 bases. The CDR3 has 15 residues. V gave up 8 bases and J gave up 0 bases; unmatched junction bases: 5. Germline CDR1 reads WSHSY; CDR2 reads SAAADI. The CDR3 sequence: CASRDRGYLNTEAFF. The DNA of the CDR3 is TGCGCCAGCCGGGACAGGGGGTATCTGAACACTGAAGCTTTCTTT.

The chain uses TRBV25-1 and TRBJ2-1, with 8 bases matching TRBD1. V lost 3 bases, J lost 8 bases, and 18 bases stayed unmatched. Germline lookup yields CDR1 MGHDK and CDR2 SYGVNS. This CDR3 has 18 amino acids. CDR3 nucleotide sequence: TGTGCCAGCAGTGAGGAGGATGGGGCAGGGGGCGTTTTCGATGAGCAGTTCTTC. Protein product: CASSEEDGAGGVFDEQFF.

J is TRBJ2-1 and V is TRBV28; 7 nucleotides match TRBD2. This CDR3 region has 16 residues. After removal of 8 bases from V and 4 bases from J, the junction contained 14 bases not matched to a gene. CDR1 is MDHEN, CDR2 SYDVKM, per germline. The CDR3 DNA reads as TGTGCCAGCTCACCAGCTGGCGGGAGTATTTACAATGAGCAGTTCTTC. It yields the protein CASSPAGGSIYNEQFF.

This clone was picked up one time. The rearrangement links TRBV2 to TRBJ2-3; D may be TRBD1 or TRBD2 (5 bases each). Trimming took 7 bases from V and 0 from J, leaving 11 bases between them. The CDR3 spans 14 residues. Per the germline V gene, CDR1 is SNHLY and CDR2 is FYNNEI. The CDR3 sequence is CASKPGRSTDTQYF. The CDR3 nucleotides are TGTGCCAGCAAACCGGGACGGAGCACAGATACGCAGTATTTT.

V is TRBV4-1 and J is TRBJ1-1, with 7 positions matching TRBD1. CDR1 and CDR2 from the germline V gene are MGHRA and YSYEKL. J gave up 2 bases and V 5 bases, and 8 bases lay outside the gene matches. CDR3 length: 15 amino acids. The CDR3: CASSEPGQLNTEAFF. The CDR3 region has the DNA TGCGCCAGCAGCGAACCGGGACAGCTCAACACTGAAGCTTTCTTT.

The chain employs TRBV6-4 and TRBJ2-2; D possibly corresponds to TRBD1 (6 bases). This CDR3 spans 13 amino acids. Per the germline V gene, CDR1 is MRHNA and CDR2 is SNTAGT. Trimming stripped 4 bases from V and 5 bases from J, with 8 bases between. CDR3 DNA sequence: TGTGCCAGCAGTGGGACAGAGACCGGGGAGCTGTTTTTT. It is translated as CASSGTETGELFF.

This clone was observed a few times. This sequence joins TRBV11-2 and TRBJ2-1; 11 bases line up with TRBD2. Trimming removed 3 bases from V and 7 bases from J; junction bases left unmatched: 5. The CDR3 extends over 15 amino acids. Germline loops: CDR1 SGHAT, CDR2 FQNNGV. CDR3 sequence (DNA): TGTGCCAGCAGCTTGACTAGCGGGATCGGGAATGAGCAGTTCTTC. It translates to CASSLTSGIGNEQFF.

The rearrangement uses TRBV4-2 and TRBJ2-1; 9 bases align to TRBD2. Losses at the gene ends were 1 base for V and 10 bases for J; bases not matched to a gene: 5. Per the germline V gene, CDR1 is LGHNA and CDR2 is YNFKEQ. This CDR3 is built from 14 residues. CDR3 sequence reads: CASSQAPSGREQFF. DNA for the CDR3: TGTGCCAGCAGCCAAGCCCCAAGCGGGAGGGAGCAGTTCTTC.

The CDR3 region is CASSEGIPSLKQFF. The CDR3 region has the DNA TGTGCCAGCAGTGAGGGCATCCCTTCCCTCAAGCAGTTCTTC. This chain links TRBV9 with TRBJ2-1, with D tentatively TRBD2 (5 bases). CDR1 and CDR2 (germline): SGDLS, YYNGEE. The CDR3 has 14 residues. V dropped 5 bases and J dropped 11 bases, with 20 bases sitting between them.

The chain links TRBV9 to TRBJ1-4; no clear D. This CDR3 is built from 15 residues. V was trimmed by 4 bases and J by 3 bases, leaving 13 bases between them. Germline V lookup: CDR1 SGDLS, CDR2 YYNGEE. As DNA, the CDR3 is TGTGCCAGCAGCCCGGTCCCCGGGGCTAATGAAAAACTGTTTTTT. Its protein product is CASSPVPGANEKLFF.

The genes are TRBV7-7 and TRBJ1-4; unclear D gene. The CDR3 covers 16 residues. CDR1 and CDR2 (germline): SSHAT, FNYEAQ (reference sequence). V lost 1 base and J 4 bases, leaving 13 bases between the germline ends. The CDR3 is CASSLVFPEGNEKLFF. CDR3 nucleotide sequence: TGTGCCAGCAGCTTAGTTTTTCCAGAGGGTAATGAAAAACTGTTTTTT.

This clone showed up just once. This chain joins TRBV11-2 and TRBJ2-7; 10 bases are shared with TRBD2. The V and J ends lost 5 bases and 3 bases, in that order; junction bases with no gene match: 10. CDR1 is SGHAT and CDR2 is FQNNGV in the germline V gene. This CDR3 is 16 amino acids long. In DNA, the CDR3 is TGTGCCAGCAGCCCATTAAGCGGGAGGGATTACTACGAGCAGTACTTC. This codes for CASSPLSGRDYYEQYF.

V is TRBV10-3 and J is TRBJ1-1; D gene ambiguous. The CDR3 is 12 amino acids. Germline V gene lookup returns CDR1 ENHRY and CDR2 SYGVKD. V lost 10 bases, J lost 4 bases, and 13 bases lay in between. CDR3 sequence: CASRRIGTEAFF. As DNA, the CDR3 is TGTGCCAGCAGGAGGATCGGCACTGAAGCTTTCTTT.

This rearrangement joins TRBV5-6 to TRBJ2-2, with 9 positions matching TRBD1. Unmatched junction bases numbered 10, after V lost 4 bases and J lost 6 bases. The CDR3 extends over 16 amino acids. The germline V gene encodes CDR1 SGHDT and CDR2 YYEEEE. The CDR3 reads CASSDSRTGEAGELFF. The CDR3 region has the DNA TGTGCCAGCAGCGATAGTAGGACAGGGGAGGCCGGGGAGCTGTTTTTT.

The chain carries TRBV6-1 and TRBJ1-4, with 7 bases that match TRBD1. Germline CDR1 reads MNHNS; CDR2 reads SASEGT. The CDR3 runs to 14 residues. J was trimmed by 6 bases and V by 7 bases; bases with no gene match: 8. Here the CDR3 DNA reads TGTGCCAGCACCTCCAGGGGGGCCGATGAAAAACTGTTTTTT. It specifies CASTSRGADEKLFF.

This clone was seen once. This chain connects TRBV7-2 to TRBJ2-5; 10 bases agree with TRBD2. This CDR3 is built from 17 residues. Germline trimming cut 4 bases from V and 5 bases from J; bases unmatched to any gene: 13. Per the germline V gene, CDR1 is SGHTA and CDR2 is FQGNSA. In nucleotides, the CDR3 is TGTGCCAGCAGCTCCCGAGGGGGAGCGGGAGGGTTCGAGACCCAGTACTTC. Its translation is CASSSRGGAGGFETQYF.

This chain uses TRBV9 with TRBJ2-2; D tentatively reads TRBD1 or TRBD2 (5 bases each). There are 15 residues in the CDR3. Trimming cost V 2 bases and J 5 bases, with 13 bases left between them. In germline, CDR1 is SGDLS, CDR2 YYNGEE. CDR3 region: CASSVRTLGTGELFF. The CDR3 bases are TGTGCCAGCAGCGTCAGGACACTAGGGACCGGGGAGCTGTTTTTT.

This chain uses TRBV6-5 with TRBJ2-1; D may be TRBD2 (6 bases). Trimming took off 6 bases at V and 7 bases at J, with 16 bases between the two ends. The CDR3 spans 14 residues. In germline, CDR1 is MNHEY, CDR2 SVGAGI. The CDR3 loop is CASRPTRLVNEQFF. The CDR3 region has the DNA TGTGCCAGCAGACCGACCCGACTAGTGAATGAGCAGTTCTTC.

The V and J genes are TRBV5-4 and TRBJ2-5, with D possibly matching TRBD1 (5 bases). This CDR3 has 15 amino acids. Trimming pared 0 bases from V and 2 bases from J, leaving 11 bases between. Looked up from germline, CDR1 is SGHNT and CDR2 is YYREEE (reference sequence). The CDR3 reads CASSLGGIRQETQYF. The CDR3 coding sequence is TGTGCCAGCAGCTTGGGGGGCATCAGGCAAGAGACCCAGTACTTC.

The rearrangement links TRBV25-1 to TRBJ2-2; TRBD1 matches 9 bases. The CDR3 extends over 14 amino acids. Germline-derived CDR1 and CDR2 are MGHDK and SYGVNS. V lost 10 bases, J lost 6 bases, and 9 bases stayed unmatched. CDR3 protein: CATKRTGEAGELFF. DNA of the CDR3: TGTGCCACCAAAAGGACAGGGGAAGCCGGGGAGCTGTTTTTT.

The chain employs TRBV5-1 and TRBJ2-2; 7 bases are shared with TRBD1. CDR3 length: 15 residues. Germline values: CDR1 SGHRS, CDR2 YFSETQ. The ends lost 4 bases at V and 0 bases at J; junction bases unmatched: 3. CDR3 sequence reads: CASSRGTANTGELFF. The CDR3 region has the DNA TGCGCCAGCAGCCGAGGGACAGCGAACACCGGGGAGCTGTTTTTT.

This clone was recorded only once. The chain combines TRBV7-8 with TRBJ2-1, with TRBD2 identical over 9 bases. Germline V CDR1 and CDR2: SGHVS, FQNEAQ. The V segment lost 6 bases and the J segment 1 base; nucleotides outside the gene matches: 10. The CDR3 has 17 amino acids. Written as DNA, the CDR3 is TGTGCCAGCAGGGGGGGGCTAGCGGGAACATCCTACAATGAGCAGTTCTTC. This translates into CASRGGLAGTSYNEQFF.

The genes are TRBV7-2 and TRBJ2-5; TRBD1 is a possible D gene (6 bases). V dropped 1 base and J dropped 6 bases, with 12 bases sitting between them. From germline, CDR1 is SGHTA and CDR2 FQGNSA. The CDR3 has 14 residues. The CDR3 here is CASSLGQGLKTQYF. Here the CDR3 DNA reads TGTGCCAGCAGCTTAGGCCAGGGGTTGAAGACCCAGTACTTC. Full variable domain (remainder filled in from reference TRBV7-2 and TRBJ2-5): GAGVSQSPSNKVTEKGKDVELRCDPISGHTALYWYRQSLGQGLEFLIYFQGNSAPDKSGLPSDRFSAERTGGSVSTLTIQRTQQEDSAVYLCASSLGQGLKTQYFGPGTRLLVL.

The genes are TRBV6-5 and TRBJ2-7; TRBD2 matches at 7 bases. The V gene end was trimmed by 6 bases and the J gene end by 2 bases; junction bases not matched to a gene: 10. Germline V gene lookup returns CDR1 MNHEY and CDR2 SVGAGI. There are 15 residues in the CDR3. CDR3 in amino acids: CASSPPRAGAYEQYF. The CDR3 DNA is TGTGCCAGCAGCCCCCCACGCGCGGGAGCCTACGAGCAGTACTTC.

This sequence joins TRBV29-1 and TRBJ2-7, with TRBD2 identical over 14 bases. The V and J ends lost 2 bases and 0 bases, in that order; junction bases with no gene match: 12. The CDR3 spans 19 residues. Looked up from germline, CDR1 is SQVTM and CDR2 is ANQGSEA. The CDR3 reads CSVEFMVGTSGSTSYEQYF. The CDR3 bases are TGCAGCGTTGAATTTATGGTTGGGACTAGCGGGAGCACCTCCTACGAGCAGTACTTC.

The chain links TRBV5-1 to TRBJ2-7; D is perhaps TRBD1 (6 bases). This CDR3 is built from 13 residues. Germline-derived CDR1 and CDR2 are SGHRS and YFSETQ. Between the trimmed V and J ends, which lost 4 bases and 4 bases, there was a span of 12 bases. The CDR3 region has the DNA TGCGCCAGCAGCGATATACAGGGTTACGAGCAGTACTTC. Protein: CASSDIQGYEQYF.

The chain employs TRBV14 and TRBJ1-4; D is unresolved. CDR3 length: 15 amino acids. The germline V gene has CDR1 SGHDN and CDR2 FVKESK. V gave up 4 bases and J gave up 2 bases, with 11 bases separating them. The CDR3 coding sequence is TGTGCCAGCAGCCCCCAGATAGGCACTAATGAAAAACTGTTTTTT. Translating gives CASSPQIGTNEKLFF.

The gene calls are TRBV11-3 and TRBJ1-5; D possibly corresponds to TRBD1 (6 bases). The CDR3 consists of 13 residues. The germline V gene has CDR1 SGHNT and CDR2 YENEEA. V was cut by 5 bases and J by 7 bases, with 12 bases left in between. CDR3 residues: CASSPGGGQPQHF. The DNA for the CDR3 is TGTGCCAGCAGCCCCGGTGGGGGCCAGCCCCAGCATTTT.

The V and J genes are TRBV15 and TRBJ2-1, with 10 bases matching TRBD1. CDR1 is LNHNV, CDR2 YYDKDF, per germline (reference sequence). Trimming at V came to 2 bases and at J to 10 bases, leaving 14 bases not matched to a gene. The CDR3 runs to 17 residues. CDR3 DNA sequence: TGTGCCACCAGCAGATTCCTAACCCGGGACAGGGGACACGAGCAGTTCTTC. It codes for CATSRFLTRDRGHEQFF.

The chain employs TRBV28 and TRBJ1-1, with no clear D. This CDR3 contains 13 residues. Germline V CDR1 and CDR2: MDHEN, SYDVKM. Trimming cost V 7 bases and J 1 base, with 10 bases left between them. The CDR3 DNA reads TGTGCCAGCACCTTCCGGAGGAACACTGAAGCTTTCTTT. It specifies CASTFRRNTEAFF. Full variable domain (rest looked up from reference TRBV28 and TRBJ1-1): DVKVTQSSRYLVKRTGEKVFLECVQDMDHENMFWYRQDPGLGLRLIYFSYDVKMKEKGDIPEGYSVSREKKERFSLILESASTNQTSMYLCASTFRRNTEAFFGQGTRLTVV.